The 11 T cell receptor beta chains reported below all come from one sample, sequenced in a study of blood T cell repertoires in COVID-19 (dated by TCRdb to about 2020). The method was the immunoSEQ multiplex PCR assay. TCRdb retrieved this table from immuneACCESS and kept in-frame rearrangements only. Not all clones are present; in checked studies, unresolved V genes account for under half, and no reason is known for the remainder. The sample records about 68,000 clones, approximately 89% of which are singletons. The ten largest account for 2.6% of the sample. Specimen: peripheral blood. The source of these receptors is a man aged 45-65 years with COVID-19, enrolled during active disease.

The chain carries TRBV14 and TRBJ2-1; D unclear. This CDR3 is built from 12 residues. Germline CDR1 is SGHDN and CDR2 is FVKESK. Trimming cost V 4 bases and J 7 bases, with 8 bases left between them. The DNA for the CDR3 is TGTGCCAGCAGCCTAGTCTGGAATGAGCAGTTCTTC. This gives the protein CASSLVWNEQFF.

The V gene is TRBV2, the J gene TRBJ2-2, with a possible D match to TRBD1 (5 bases). This CDR3 has 16 amino acids. V shed 0 bases and J shed 4 bases, with 12 bases lying between them. CDR1 and CDR2 (germline): SNHLY, FYNNEI. The CDR3 sequence: CASSEAGFQGTGELFF. In DNA form, the CDR3 reads TGTGCCAGCAGTGAAGCGGGTTTCCAGGGCACCGGGGAGCTGTTTTTT.

This chain links TRBV5-4 with TRBJ2-1; TRBD2 agrees at 7 bases. CDR1 and CDR2 from the germline V gene are SGHNT and YYREEE (reference sequence). CDR3 length: 14 residues. Trimming removed 1 base from V and 2 bases from J; junction bases left unmatched: 0. Written as DNA, the CDR3 is TGTGCCAGCAGCTTGCGGGGGGCCTACAATGAGCAGTTCTTC. Translation: CASSLRGAYNEQFF.

J is TRBJ2-5 and V is TRBV7-2, with D tentatively TRBD1 (6 bases). The germline V gene has CDR1 SGHTA and CDR2 FQGNSA. The CDR3 consists of 14 residues. Trimming left V 2 bases short and J 5 bases short, with 12 bases between. CDR3: CASSLPRGLETQYF. CDR3 nucleotide sequence: TGTGCCAGCAGCTTACCCAGGGGTTTGGAGACCCAGTACTTC.

Only one count was recorded for this clone. The chain uses TRBV19 and TRBJ2-2; 8 bases match TRBD2. Trimming at V came to 8 bases and at J to 2 bases, leaving 4 bases not matched to a gene. There are 14 residues in the CDR3. Per the germline V gene, CDR1 is LNHDA and CDR2 is SQIVND (reference sequence). This chain's CDR3 is CASQREHNTGELFF. The CDR3 DNA is TGTGCCAGTCAGCGGGAGCACAACACCGGGGAGCTGTTTTTT.

The chain links TRBV19 to TRBJ2-7; D not resolved. The V end lost 10 bases, the J end lost 0 bases, and 7 bases lay between the germline ends. The CDR3 runs to 11 residues. Germline CDR1 is LNHDA and CDR2 is SQIVND (reference sequence). CDR3 amino acids: CATRTSYEQYF. CDR3 DNA sequence: TGTGCCACCAGAACCTCCTACGAGCAGTACTTC.

On this clone itself: Distinct nucleotide sequences in the sample also encode this CDR3. The chain recombines TRBV5-6 with TRBJ1-1; D gene unclear. The CDR3 runs to 13 residues. Germline values: CDR1 SGHDT, CDR2 YYEEEE. Trimming removed 0 bases from V and 3 bases from J, with 6 bases in between. Here the CDR3 DNA reads TGTGCCAGCAGCTTGGAGAGGGACACTGAAGCTTTCTTT. The encoded protein is CASSLERDTEAFF. The entire variable domain, with the rest obtained from reference TRBV5-6 and TRBJ1-1, is as follows: DAGVTQSPTHLIKTRGQQVTLRCSPKSGHDTVSWYQQALGQGPQFIFQYYEEEERQRGNFPDRFSGHQFPNYSSELNVNALLLGDSALYLCASSLERDTEAFFGQGTRLTVV.

This clone came up once. The rearrangement links TRBV5-1 to TRBJ2-3; D gene ambiguous. The CDR3 length is 13 residues. Germline V CDR1 and CDR2: SGHRS, YFSETQ. V was pared by 4 bases and J by 2 bases, with 8 bases between. The CDR3 sequence is CASSPDNTDTQYF. For the CDR3, the DNA is TGCGCCAGCAGCCCAGACAACACAGATACGCAGTATTTT.

The rearrangement uses TRBV5-4 and TRBJ2-1, with TRBD2 identical over 11 bases. This CDR3 has 19 residues. The V gene end was trimmed by 4 bases and the J gene end by 0 bases; junction bases not matched to a gene: 12. Germline CDR1 reads SGHNT; CDR2 reads YYREEE (reference sequence). CDR3 region: CASSAPGLAATSSYNEQFF. The CDR3 coding sequence is TGTGCCAGCAGCGCACCGGGACTAGCGGCGACTAGCTCCTACAATGAGCAGTTCTTC.

This chain links TRBV6-1 with TRBJ2-3; D remains unclear. V dropped 3 bases and J dropped 10 bases, with 14 bases sitting between them. Germline V gives CDR1 MNHNS, CDR2 SASEGT. The CDR3 runs 13 residues. CDR3 DNA: TGTGCCAGCAGTGAGAATCCGCGAGGATCGCAGTATTTT. Translated, it gives CASSENPRGSQYF.

The chain links TRBV5-4 to TRBJ1-1; no clear D. CDR1 is SGHNT, CDR2 YYREEE, per germline (reference sequence). Trimming removed 5 bases at V and 3 bases at J, with 17 bases between. The CDR3 is 15 residues long. The CDR3 DNA sequence: TGTGCCAGCAGTTTTCCGACCGGGGAGTACACTGAAGCTTTCTTT. This gives the protein CASSFPTGEYTEAFF.